The 26 T cell receptor beta chains presented below share a single source sample, sequenced in a study of shared clonotypes between healthy human individuals. CD8 cells classed as naive were CD45RO-negative and positively selected for CCR7, excluding terminally differentiated effector memory CD45RA+ cells. Measured with immunoSEQ multiplex PCR; TCRdb has only the in-frame clones, and not every one. The sample contains about 2.1 million clones, 85% to 95% of which appear only once. Material for sequencing was naive CD8+ T cells from PBMCs. The origin of the receptors is a man aged 18 to 29 in good health. Some clones in this sample may be carry-over from other donors' samples.

V usage is TRBV11-2 and J usage is TRBJ2-1; TRBD2 agrees at 14 bases. The CDR3 has 18 amino acids. V dropped 4 bases and J dropped 4; count of bases not matched to a gene: 9. The germline V gene has CDR1 SGHAT and CDR2 FQNNGV. The CDR3 DNA reads as TGTGCCAGCAGCTACATGGGACTAGCGGGAGTGGGATACAATGAGCAGTTCTTC. It is translated as CASSYMGLAGVGYNEQFF.

In nucleotides, the CDR3 is TGTGCCTACGGGACGTTTCCCGGGGAGCTGTTTTTT. Protein sequence: CAYGTFPGELFF. The chain couples TRBV28 to TRBJ2-2; D is perhaps TRBD1 or TRBD2 (5 bases each). Looked up from germline, CDR1 is MDHEN and CDR2 is SYDVKM. Between the trimmed V and J ends, which lost 11 bases and 6 bases, there was a span of 13 bases. The length of the CDR3 is 12 residues.

The V call is TRBV10-3, the J call TRBJ2-7, with D uncertain. CDR3 length: 13 amino acids. CDR1 and CDR2 from the germline V gene are ENHRY and SYGVKD. V was clipped by 6 bases and J by 2 bases, with 11 bases between them. The CDR3 region has the DNA TGTGCCATCAGCAAAGTCCTAACCTACGAGCAGTACTTC. It translates to CAISKVLTYEQYF.

The chain couples TRBV9 to TRBJ1-1; D ambiguous. CDR3 size: 13 residues. The germline V and J ends were trimmed by 3 bases and 3 bases, with 9 bases remaining between them. Germline assignment: CDR1 SGDLS and CDR2 YYNGEE. The CDR3 nucleotides are TGTGCCAGCAGCGAATCCGGGGACACTGAAGCTTTCTTT. It yields the protein CASSESGDTEAFF.

J is TRBJ2-7 and V is TRBV10-3; 8 bases match TRBD1. V shed 6 bases, J shed 6 bases, and the junction held 7 bases outside the gene matches. The CDR3 covers 13 residues. In germline, CDR1 is ENHRY, CDR2 SYGVKD. The CDR3 loop reads CAIRDRDTFEQYF. CDR3 DNA sequence: TGTGCCATCAGGGACAGGGATACTTTCGAGCAGTACTTC.

Remarks on this clone: The same CDR3 arises from other DNA sequences in this sample as well. The rearrangement joins TRBV7-9 to TRBJ2-7; D is perhaps TRBD2 (5 bases). The CDR3 sequence is 14 residues long. Germline V CDR1 and CDR2: SEHNR, FQNEAQ (reference sequence). Trimming took 1 base from V and 2 from J, leaving 9 bases between them. Here the CDR3 reads CASSLGGSPYEQYF. The CDR3 region has the DNA TGTGCCAGCAGCTTAGGAGGGTCCCCCTACGAGCAGTACTTC.

The chain combines TRBV10-3 with TRBJ2-7, with a weak D call TRBD2 (6 bases). CDR1 ENHRY and CDR2 SYGVKD come from the germline V gene. This CDR3 has 15 residues. Deletions cut 4 bases from V and 2 bases from J, with 15 bases between. The chain's CDR3 is CAISGGAGPTYEQYF. The CDR3, as DNA: TGTGCCATCAGTGGTGGCGCGGGACCCACCTACGAGCAGTACTTC.

The chain links TRBV7-9 to TRBJ2-2; no firm D call. V was pared by 5 bases and J by 7 bases, with 11 bases between. Germline V CDR1 and CDR2: SEHNR, FQNEAQ (reference sequence). The CDR3 extends over 13 amino acids. In DNA, the CDR3 is TGTGCCAGCAGCCCGGCGTATGACGGGGAGCTGTTTTTT. Encoded protein: CASSPAYDGELFF.

CDR3 loop: CASSLAPGTSGRTEQFF. The CDR3 region has the DNA TGCGCCAGCAGCTTGGCCCCAGGGACTAGCGGGAGAACTGAGCAGTTCTTC. This chain connects TRBV5-1 to TRBJ2-1; 14 bases agree with TRBD2. The CDR3 has 17 residues. Germline loops: CDR1 SGHRS, CDR2 YFSETQ. The trim removed 0 bases at V and 9 bases at J, leaving 8 bases unmatched.

The chain recombines TRBV7-2 with TRBJ2-7, with 9 bases matching TRBD2. J was trimmed by 2 bases and V by 5 bases; bases with no gene match: 7. Germline V gives CDR1 SGHTA, CDR2 FQGNSA. This CDR3 comprises 15 residues. CDR3 residues: CASSPGLAGPYEQYF. The CDR3 region has the DNA TGTGCCAGCAGCCCCGGTCTAGCGGGACCCTACGAGCAGTACTTC. The complete variable domain, with remaining parts taken from reference TRBV7-2 and TRBJ2-7, reads GAGVSQSPSNKVTEKGKDVELRCDPISGHTALYWYRQSLGQGLEFLIYFQGNSAPDKSGLPSDRFSAERTGGSVSTLTIQRTQQEDSAVYLCASSPGLAGPYEQYFGPGTRLTVT.

The chain employs TRBV2 and TRBJ2-2, with TRBD2 matching over 11 bases. This CDR3 region has 17 residues. The V segment lost 6 bases and the J segment 6 bases; nucleotides outside the gene matches: 12. Looked up from germline, CDR1 is SNHLY and CDR2 is FYNNEI. In DNA, the CDR3 is TGTGCCAGCAGGGGCCTAACCGGGACTAGCGGTCCCGGGGAGCTGTTTTTT. Protein sequence: CASRGLTGTSGPGELFF.

J is TRBJ2-6 and V is TRBV6-4; D possibly uses TRBD1 or TRBD2 (5 bases each). Trimming pared 0 bases from V and 12 bases from J, leaving 15 bases between. The CDR3 is 15 residues long. Germline V gene sequence: CDR1 MRHNA, CDR2 SNTAGT. CDR3 in DNA: TGTGCCAGCAGTGACTCACCGGGACCCCCGGGCGTCCTGACTTTC. As protein: CASSDSPGPPGVLTF.

The chain combines TRBV9 with TRBJ2-2; D remains unclear. The germline V gene encodes CDR1 SGDLS and CDR2 YYNGEE. CDR3 length: 13 amino acids. Trimming took off 4 bases at V and 5 bases at J, with 9 bases between the two ends. The CDR3 DNA reads as TGTGCCAGCAGCTCTCGGCCGACCGGGGAGCTGTTTTTT. Amino acid sequence: CASSSRPTGELFF.

Concerning this clone itself: Other DNA sequences from this sample encode an identical CDR3 as well. The chain is built from TRBV29-1 and TRBJ1-1, with 7 bases aligning to TRBD1. Trimming took 6 bases from V and 2 from J; bases not matched to a gene: 6. The CDR3 length is 13 residues. Germline CDR1 reads SQVTM; CDR2 reads ANQGSEA. This CDR3 is CSVPRQGNTEAFF. The CDR3 DNA follows: TGCAGCGTCCCGAGACAGGGAAACACTGAAGCTTTCTTT.

The rearrangement uses TRBV27 and TRBJ2-1, with D unclear. Trimming pared 0 bases from V and 7 bases from J, leaving 10 bases between. CDR3 length: 14 residues. Germline-derived CDR1 and CDR2 are MNHEY and SMNVEV (reference sequence). The CDR3 sequence: CASSLSHPPNEQFF. CDR3 nucleotide sequence: TGTGCCAGCAGTTTATCCCACCCGCCAAATGAGCAGTTCTTC.

A single count supports this clone. The chain carries TRBV20-1 and TRBJ2-7; possibly TRBD2 for D (6 bases). Germline V gene lookup returns CDR1 DFQATT and CDR2 SNEGSKA (reference sequence). The V end lost 6 bases, the J end lost 6 bases, and 12 bases lay between the germline ends. The CDR3 contains 11 residues. As DNA, the CDR3 is TGCAGTGCAGGAGGGAGATTCGAGCAGTACTTC. This gives the protein CSAGGRFEQYF.

This chain joins TRBV11-2 and TRBJ1-2; D unresolved. Trimming shortened V by 6 bases and J by 1 base, and 12 bases separated the two germline ends. CDR1 SGHAT and CDR2 FQNNGV come from the germline V gene. This CDR3 has 14 residues. The CDR3 protein is CASRVSGGNYGYTF. The CDR3 nucleotides read TGTGCCAGCAGGGTGTCGGGAGGTAACTATGGCTACACCTTC. The variable domain in full, with the rest retrieved from reference TRBV11-2 and TRBJ1-2, is EAGVAQSPRYKIIEKRQSVAFWCNPISGHATLYWYQQILGQGPKLLIQFQNNGVVDDSQLPKDRFSAERLKGVDSTLKIQPAKLEDSAVYLCASRVSGGNYGYTFGSGTRLTVV.

The V and J genes are TRBV29-1 and TRBJ2-7; tentative D call: TRBD2 (5 bases). This CDR3 has 13 amino acids. The germline V gene has CDR1 SQVTM and CDR2 ANQGSEA. V dropped 4 bases and J dropped 4 bases, with 14 bases sitting between them. The CDR3 nucleotides are TGCAGCGTTGTTTTCGGGGAAGAGTACGAGCAGTACTTC. Protein product: CSVVFGEEYEQYF.

V gene TRBV10-1 combines with J gene TRBJ2-1; TRBD1 matches at 9 bases. The germline V gene encodes CDR1 WNHNN and CDR2 SYGVQD (reference sequence). The CDR3 spans 16 residues. V shed 6 bases, J shed 6 bases, and the junction held 12 bases outside the gene matches. CDR3 sequence reads: CASRPPGTGIVNEQFF. CDR3 nucleotide sequence: TGCGCCAGCAGACCTCCCGGGACAGGGATTGTCAATGAGCAGTTCTTC.

V usage is TRBV28 and J usage is TRBJ1-1, with D maybe TRBD1 (5 bases). Germline lookup yields CDR1 MDHEN and CDR2 SYDVKM. Trimming shortened V by 2 bases and J by 4 bases, and 11 bases separated the two germline ends. The CDR3 spans 14 residues. The CDR3 DNA follows: TGTGCCAGCAGTTTACGGGGGTACGGCACTGAAGCTTTCTTT. Encoded protein: CASSLRGYGTEAFF.

This chain connects TRBV27 to TRBJ2-1; a possible D gene is TRBD1 (6 bases). Per the germline V gene, CDR1 is MNHEY and CDR2 is SMNVEV (reference sequence). Trimming took 6 bases from V and 7 from J, leaving 22 bases between them. The CDR3 has 16 amino acids. The CDR3 here is CASSQVGVRGSNEQFF. CDR3 bases: TGTGCCAGCAGCCAAGTGGGGGTAAGGGGGAGTAATGAGCAGTTCTTC.

J is TRBJ2-1 and V is TRBV5-6; D could derive from TRBD1 or TRBD2 (5 bases each). Germline V lookup: CDR1 SGHDT, CDR2 YYEEEE. The V and J ends lost 0 bases and 7 bases respectively, with 14 bases between them. The CDR3 is 15 amino acids. As DNA, the CDR3 is TGTGCCAGCAGCTTGGGGACTTGGGGGTTGAATGAGCAGTTCTTC. It encodes CASSLGTWGLNEQFF.

This clone was seen just once. The chain carries TRBV28 and TRBJ2-1, with D perhaps being TRBD1 or TRBD2 (6 bases each). Germline CDR1 MDHEN, CDR2 SYDVKM. This CDR3 has 15 residues. Trimming took 8 bases from V and 1 from J, leaving 15 bases between them. The CDR3 DNA sequence: TGTGCCAGCGGGCGGAGGGGGGCATCCTACAATGAGCAGTTCTTC. Translated, it gives CASGRRGASYNEQFF.

The rearrangement uses TRBV6-6 and TRBJ2-7, with D maybe TRBD1 (6 bases). The CDR3 totals 13 residues. Deletions cut 10 bases from V and 3 bases from J, with 16 bases between. Germline V gives CDR1 MNHNY, CDR2 SVGAGI (reference sequence). The CDR3 DNA reads TGTGCCATCGAACAGGGAAGGGTCTACGAGCAGTACTTC. It translates to CAIEQGRVYEQYF.

The rearrangement links TRBV11-2 to TRBJ2-1; the match to TRBD2 covers 7 bases. Trimming at V came to 4 bases and at J to 13 bases, leaving 10 bases not matched to a gene. This CDR3 contains 13 residues. Per germline, CDR1 SGHAT and CDR2 FQNNGV. The CDR3 sequence is CASSSVTSRLQFF. CDR3 nucleotides: TGTGCCAGCAGCTCCGTGACTAGCAGGTTACAGTTCTTC.

The rearrangement joins TRBV13 to TRBJ2-1; 7 bases fit TRBD2. The V and J ends lost 0 bases and 8 bases, in that order; junction bases with no gene match: 4. The CDR3 spans 14 residues. The germline CDR1 and CDR2 sequences are PRHDT and FYEKMQ (reference sequence). Written as DNA, the CDR3 is TGTGCCAGCAGCTTAGGGGGAGGGAGGGATGAGCAGTTCTTC. Amino acids: CASSLGGGRDEQFF.